The text below deals with one T cell receptor (beta chain). This CDR3 is built from 15 residues. V lost 1 base to trimming and J lost 3 bases; unmatched junction nucleotides: 5. Germline loops: CDR1 SGDLS, CDR2 YYNGEE. These data come from a study of blood T cell repertoires in COVID-19. Authors' analysis steps: For nucleated cells, counts were estimated from reference gene primer amplification. Assay: immunoSEQ multiplex PCR; the TCRdb copy retains only in-frame clones and omits some. V, J and clone size are those of that table, while D and trimming were read from the DNA. The sample holds roughly 150,000 clones, around 81% seen once. Patients of the Seattle cohort, enrolled during active infection, were followed longitudinally.

This clonotype originated in a woman older than 75 with COVID-19, enrolled during active disease. This chain links TRBV9 with TRBJ2-7; 9 nucleotides align to TRBD1. Sequenced material: peripheral blood. CDR3 DNA sequence: TGTGCCAGCAGCGTAACCGGGACAGGGCTCTACGAGCAGTACTTC. Encoded protein: CASSVTGTGLYEQYF.